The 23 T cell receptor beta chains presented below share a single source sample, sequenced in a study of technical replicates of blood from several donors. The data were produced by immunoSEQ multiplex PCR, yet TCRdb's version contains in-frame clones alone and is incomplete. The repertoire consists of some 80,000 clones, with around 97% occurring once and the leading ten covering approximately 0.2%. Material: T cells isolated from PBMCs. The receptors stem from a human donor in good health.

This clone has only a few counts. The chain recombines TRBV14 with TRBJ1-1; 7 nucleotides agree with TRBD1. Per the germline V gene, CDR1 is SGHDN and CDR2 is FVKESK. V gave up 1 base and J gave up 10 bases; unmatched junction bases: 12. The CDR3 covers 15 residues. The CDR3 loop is CASSQGLGRGVRAFF. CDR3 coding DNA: TGTGCCAGCAGCCAAGGACTCGGCAGGGGGGTTAGAGCTTTCTTT.

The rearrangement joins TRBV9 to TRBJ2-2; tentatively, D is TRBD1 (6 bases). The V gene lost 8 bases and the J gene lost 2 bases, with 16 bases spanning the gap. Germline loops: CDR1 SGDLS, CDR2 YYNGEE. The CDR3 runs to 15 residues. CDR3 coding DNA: TGTGCCAGACCTTTTGAGGACAGTAACACCGGGGAGCTGTTTTTT. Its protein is CARPFEDSNTGELFF.

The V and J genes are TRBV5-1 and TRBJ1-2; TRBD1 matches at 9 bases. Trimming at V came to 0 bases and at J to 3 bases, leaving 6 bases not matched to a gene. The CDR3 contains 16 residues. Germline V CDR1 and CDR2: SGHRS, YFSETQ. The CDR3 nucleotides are TGCGCCAGCAGCTTGGTTTCGGGACAGGGTGACTATGGCTACACCTTC. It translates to CASSLVSGQGDYGYTF.

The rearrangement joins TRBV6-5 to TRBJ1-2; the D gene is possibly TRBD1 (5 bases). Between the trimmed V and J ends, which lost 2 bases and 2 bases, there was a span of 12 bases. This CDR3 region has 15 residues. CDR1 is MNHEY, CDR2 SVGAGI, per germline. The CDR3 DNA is TGTGCCAGCAGTTACGCACCACAGGAGAACTATGGCTACACCTTC. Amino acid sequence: CASSYAPQENYGYTF.

In DNA, the CDR3 is TGTGCCAGTAGTTATCAAACAGGGAATCAGCCCCAGCATTTT. As protein: CASSYQTGNQPQHF. V gene TRBV19 combines with J gene TRBJ1-5; perhaps TRBD1 as D (6 bases). V gave up 5 bases and J gave up 4 bases, with 12 bases separating them. Germline CDR1 reads LNHDA; CDR2 reads SQIVND (reference sequence). This CDR3 region has 14 residues.

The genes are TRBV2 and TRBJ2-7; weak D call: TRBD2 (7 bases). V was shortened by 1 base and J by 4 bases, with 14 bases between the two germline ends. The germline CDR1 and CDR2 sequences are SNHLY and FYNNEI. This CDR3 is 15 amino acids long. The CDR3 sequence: CASSEVGGARYEQYF. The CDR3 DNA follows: TGTGCCAGCAGTGAAGTGGGGGGGGCGCGTTACGAGCAGTACTTC.

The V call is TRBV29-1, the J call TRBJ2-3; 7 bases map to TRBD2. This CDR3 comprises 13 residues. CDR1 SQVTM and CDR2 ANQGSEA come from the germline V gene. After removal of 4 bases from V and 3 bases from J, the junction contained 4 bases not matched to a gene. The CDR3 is CSVGGRLTDTQYF. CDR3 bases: TGCAGCGTTGGCGGGAGACTTACAGATACGCAGTATTTT.

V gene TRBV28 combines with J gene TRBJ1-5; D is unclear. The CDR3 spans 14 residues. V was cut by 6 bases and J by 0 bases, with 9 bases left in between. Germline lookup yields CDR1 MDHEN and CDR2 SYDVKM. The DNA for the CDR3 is TGTGCCAGCAGACTACGGGGTAGCAATCAGCCCCAGCATTTT. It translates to CASRLRGSNQPQHF. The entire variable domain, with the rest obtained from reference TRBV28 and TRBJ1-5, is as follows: DVKVTQSSRYLVKRTGEKVFLECVQDMDHENMFWYRQDPGLGLRLIYFSYDVKMKEKGDIPEGYSVSREKKERFSLILESASTNQTSMYLCASRLRGSNQPQHFGDGTRLSIL.

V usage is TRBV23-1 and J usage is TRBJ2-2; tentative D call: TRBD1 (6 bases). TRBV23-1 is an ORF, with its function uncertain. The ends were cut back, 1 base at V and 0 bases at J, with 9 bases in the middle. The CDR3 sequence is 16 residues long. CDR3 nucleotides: TGCGCCAGCAGTCAATGTCAGGGGCCGAACACCGGGGAGCTGTTTTTT. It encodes CASSQCQGPNTGELFF.

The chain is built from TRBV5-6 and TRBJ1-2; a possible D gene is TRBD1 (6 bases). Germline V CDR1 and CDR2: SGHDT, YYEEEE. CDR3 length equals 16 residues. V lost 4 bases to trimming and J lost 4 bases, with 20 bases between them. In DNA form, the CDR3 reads TGTGCCAGCAGCCAAAAGCCGGGACAAATCATCTATGGCTACACCTTC. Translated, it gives CASSQKPGQIIYGYTF.

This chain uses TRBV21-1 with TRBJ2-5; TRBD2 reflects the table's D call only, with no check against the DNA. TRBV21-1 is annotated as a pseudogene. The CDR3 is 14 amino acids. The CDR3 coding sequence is TGTGCCAGCGAACAGCCAGCGGGAGGGGAGACCCAGTACTTC. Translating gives CASEQPAGGETQYF.

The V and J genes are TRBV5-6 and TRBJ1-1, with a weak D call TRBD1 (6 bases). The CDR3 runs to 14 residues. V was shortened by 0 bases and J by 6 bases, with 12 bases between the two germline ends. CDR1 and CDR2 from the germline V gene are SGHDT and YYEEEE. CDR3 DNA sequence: TGTGCCAGCAGCTTGGAGGGGGTTAGGGCTGAAGCTTTCTTT. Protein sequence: CASSLEGVRAEAFF.

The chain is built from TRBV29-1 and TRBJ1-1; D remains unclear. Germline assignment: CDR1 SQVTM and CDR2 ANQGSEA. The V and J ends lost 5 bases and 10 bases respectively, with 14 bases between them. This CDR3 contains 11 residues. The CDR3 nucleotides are TGCAGCGTTTTCAGCGCGGCTGGAGCTTTCTTT. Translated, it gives CSVFSAAGAFF.

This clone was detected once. The CDR3 DNA reads TGTGCCAGCAGTGACGTGTCAGGCGACGAGCAGTACTTC. Its protein product is CASSDVSGDEQYF. V is TRBV6-4 and J is TRBJ2-7; D is unclear. Trimming shortened V by 2 bases and J by 5 bases, and 10 bases separated the two germline ends. Germline V gene data show CDR1 as MRHNA and CDR2 as SNTAGT. This CDR3 is built from 13 residues.

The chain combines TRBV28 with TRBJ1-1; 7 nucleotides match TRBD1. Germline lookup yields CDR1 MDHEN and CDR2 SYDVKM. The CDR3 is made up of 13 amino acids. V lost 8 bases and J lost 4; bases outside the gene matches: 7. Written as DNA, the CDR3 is TGTGCCAGCGTTCGCTACAGGGGCACTGAAGCTTTCTTT. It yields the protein CASVRYRGTEAFF. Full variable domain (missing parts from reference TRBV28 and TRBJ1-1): DVKVTQSSRYLVKRTGEKVFLECVQDMDHENMFWYRQDPGLGLRLIYFSYDVKMKEKGDIPEGYSVSREKKERFSLILESASTNQTSMYLCASVRYRGTEAFFGQGTRLTVV.

The CDR3 nucleotides read TGTGCCAGCAGCTCAACGGGACTAGCGGGAGTTTTAGAGACCCAGTACTTC. Translating gives CASSSTGLAGVLETQYF. The chain combines TRBV5-6 with TRBJ2-5; 14 bases fit TRBD2. The CDR3 sequence is 17 residues long. Germline V gives CDR1 SGHDT, CDR2 YYEEEE. V shed 3 bases and J 4 bases; nucleotides not matched to a gene: 8. The entire variable domain, with the rest obtained from reference TRBV5-6 and TRBJ2-5, is as follows: DAGVTQSPTHLIKTRGQQVTLRCSPKSGHDTVSWYQQALGQGPQFIFQYYEEEERQRGNFPDRFSGHQFPNYSSELNVNALLLGDSALYLCASSSTGLAGVLETQYFGPGTRLLVL.

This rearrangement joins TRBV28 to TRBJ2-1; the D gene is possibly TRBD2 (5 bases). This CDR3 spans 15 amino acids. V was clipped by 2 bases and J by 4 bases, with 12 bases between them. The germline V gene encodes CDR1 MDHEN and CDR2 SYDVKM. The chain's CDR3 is CASSLKASPYNEQFF. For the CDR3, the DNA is TGTGCCAGCAGTTTAAAGGCTAGCCCTTACAATGAGCAGTTCTTC.

This CDR3 reads CASSLPGLAHNEQFF. CDR3 coding DNA: TGTGCCAGCAGCTTACCGGGACTAGCCCACAATGAGCAGTTCTTC. The chain combines TRBV11-2 with TRBJ2-1; 9 positions agree with TRBD2. V trimming: 2 bases; J trimming: 5 bases; junction bases outside the gene matches: 4. This CDR3 has 15 amino acids. Germline values: CDR1 SGHAT, CDR2 FQNNGV.

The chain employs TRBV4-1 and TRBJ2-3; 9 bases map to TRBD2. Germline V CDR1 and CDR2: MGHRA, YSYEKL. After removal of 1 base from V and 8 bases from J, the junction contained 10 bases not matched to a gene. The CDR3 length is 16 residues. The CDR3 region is CASSQVDSGGEATQYF. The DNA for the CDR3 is TGCGCCAGCAGCCAAGTTGATAGCGGGGGAGAAGCTACGCAGTATTTT.

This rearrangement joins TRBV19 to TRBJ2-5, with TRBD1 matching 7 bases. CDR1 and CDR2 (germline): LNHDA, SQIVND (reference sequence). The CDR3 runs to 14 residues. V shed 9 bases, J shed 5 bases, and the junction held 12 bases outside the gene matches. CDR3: CASSTTPRGETQYF. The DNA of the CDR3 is TGTGCCAGCAGCACTACTCCCAGGGGGGAGACCCAGTACTTC.

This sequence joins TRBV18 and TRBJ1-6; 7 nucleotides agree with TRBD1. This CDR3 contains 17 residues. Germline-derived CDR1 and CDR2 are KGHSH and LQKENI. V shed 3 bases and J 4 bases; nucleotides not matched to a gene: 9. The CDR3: CASSPAGQLSYNSPLHF. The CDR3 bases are TGTGCCAGCTCACCCGCGGGACAGCTATCTTATAATTCACCCCTCCACTTT.

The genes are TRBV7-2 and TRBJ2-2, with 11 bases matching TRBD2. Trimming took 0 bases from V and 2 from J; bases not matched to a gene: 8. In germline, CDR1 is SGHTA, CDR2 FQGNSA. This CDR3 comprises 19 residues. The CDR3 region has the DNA TGTGCCAGCAGCTTAGCGCTAGTAGCGGGAGGGCCAAACACCGGGGAGCTGTTTTTT. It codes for CASSLALVAGGPNTGELFF. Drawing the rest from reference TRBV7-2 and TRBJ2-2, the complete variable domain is GAGVSQSPSNKVTEKGKDVELRCDPISGHTALYWYRQSLGQGLEFLIYFQGNSAPDKSGLPSDRFSAERTGGSVSTLTIQRTQQEDSAVYLCASSLALVAGGPNTGELFFGEGSRLTVL.

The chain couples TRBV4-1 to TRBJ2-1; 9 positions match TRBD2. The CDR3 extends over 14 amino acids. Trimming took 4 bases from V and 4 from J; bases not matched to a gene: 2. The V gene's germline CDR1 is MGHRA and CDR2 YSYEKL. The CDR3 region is CASSRLAGYNEQFF. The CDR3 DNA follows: TGCGCCAGCAGCCGTCTAGCGGGATACAATGAGCAGTTCTTC.